The rows below give T cell receptor beta chains drawn from one sample of a study of metastatic and nonmetastatic thyroid tumors. Via MiXCR, TCRdb re-called the PCR reads. The data show approximately 13,000 clones, approximately 32% seen once. Sequencing was performed on tumor tissue. The receptors originated from a female donor with papillary thyroid cancer or a benign thyroid nodule (not recorded which). Some clones in this sample may be carry-over from other donors' samples. Both conserved end residues are part of each CDR3. The order of the fields is V gene, J gene, D gene, clone size, CDR3 protein, CDR3 DNA. D genes are given only for firm matches. A row's size may be missing; if present it is once, few, many or a size class.

V gene: TRBV27
J gene: TRBJ1-1
D gene: .
clone size: .
CDR3 protein: CASRTWTAWGTEAFF
CDR3 DNA: TGTGCCAGCAGGACCTGGACAGCTTGGGGCACTGAAGCTTTCTTT

V gene: TRBV12-3/TRBV12-4
J gene: TRBJ2-7
D gene: .
clone size: .
CDR3 protein: CASSASGTYEQYF
CDR3 DNA: TGTGCCAGCAGTGCAAGCGGAACCTACGAGCAGTACTTC

V gene: TRBV6-1
J gene: TRBJ2-2
D gene: .
clone size: .
CDR3 protein: CASSGGRRTGELFF
CDR3 DNA: TGTGCCAGCAGTGGGGGGCGCCGGACCGGGGAGCTGTTTTTT

V gene: TRBV20-1
J gene: TRBJ2-3
D gene: TRBD2
clone size: medium-sized
CDR3 protein: CSVGTSGIADTQYF
CDR3 DNA: TGCAGTGTAGGGACTAGCGGGATTGCAGATACGCAGTATTTT

V gene: TRBV28
J gene: TRBJ2-7
D gene: .
clone size: few
CDR3 protein: CTSSSRHGRNEQYF
CDR3 DNA: TGTACCAGCAGTTCCAGACATGGTAGGAACGAGCAGTACTTC

V gene: TRBV28
J gene: TRBJ2-7
D gene: .
clone size: many
CDR3 protein: CASSYTPGRAYEQYF
CDR3 DNA: TGTGCCAGCAGTTATACTCCGGGACGGGCCTACGAGCAGTACTTC

V gene: TRBV30
J gene: TRBJ1-5
D gene: TRBD1
clone size: .
CDR3 protein: CAWSPGPGTGLNQPQHF
CDR3 DNA: TGTGCCTGGAGCCCTGGACCCGGGACAGGGCTCAATCAGCCCCAGCATTTT

V gene: TRBV5-1
J gene: TRBJ2-1
D gene: TRBD2
clone size: once
CDR3 protein: CASSEAGALSEQFF
CDR3 DNA: TGCGCCAGCAGCGAAGCGGGAGCTTTGAGTGAGCAGTTCTTC

V gene: TRBV11-1
J gene: TRBJ2-1
D gene: .
clone size: .
CDR3 protein: CASSPPGHSYNEQFF
CDR3 DNA: TGTGCCAGCAGCCCTCCAGGGCACTCGTACAATGAGCAGTTCTTC

V gene: TRBV20-1
J gene: TRBJ2-1
D gene: .
clone size: .
CDR3 protein: CSARTRQTYNEQFF
CDR3 DNA: TGCAGTGCTAGAACCAGACAGACCTACAATGAGCAGTTCTTC

V gene: TRBV13
J gene: TRBJ1-1
D gene: .
clone size: .
CDR3 protein: CASSTGGNTEAFF
CDR3 DNA: TGTGCCAGCAGCACCGGAGGGAACACTGAAGCTTTCTTT

V gene: TRBV20-1
J gene: TRBJ2-1
D gene: TRBD2
clone size: many
CDR3 protein: CSATPGLAGSYNEQFF
CDR3 DNA: TGCAGTGCTACACCGGGACTAGCGGGTAGCTACAATGAGCAGTTCTTC

V gene: TRBV3-1
J gene: TRBJ2-1
D gene: .
clone size: many
CDR3 protein: CASSLHGGGVGNEQFF
CDR3 DNA: TGTGCCAGCAGCCTGCACGGCGGAGGGGTAGGCAATGAGCAGTTCTTC

V gene: TRBV4-1
J gene: TRBJ2-1
D gene: TRBD2
clone size: few
CDR3 protein: CASSRGGSYNEQFF
CDR3 DNA: TGCGCCAGCAGCCGGGGGGGTTCCTACAATGAGCAGTTCTTC

V gene: TRBV5-1
J gene: TRBJ1-1
D gene: TRBD1
clone size: medium-sized
CDR3 protein: CASSPWTGDMNTEAFF
CDR3 DNA: TGCGCCAGCAGCCCTTGGACAGGGGACATGAACACTGAAGCTTTCTTT

V gene: TRBV12-3/TRBV12-4
J gene: TRBJ1-2
D gene: .
clone size: medium-sized
CDR3 protein: CASSLAVMGLRSGYTF
CDR3 DNA: TGTGCCAGCAGTTTAGCGGTGATGGGTCTACGTAGTGGCTACACCTTC

V gene: TRBV20-1
J gene: TRBJ2-3
D gene: .
clone size: .
CDR3 protein: CSATWVNTDTQYF
CDR3 DNA: TGCAGTGCTACTTGGGTAAACACAGATACGCAGTATTTT

V gene: TRBV30
J gene: TRBJ2-7
D gene: .
clone size: .
CDR3 protein: CAWSRAGSLYEQYF
CDR3 DNA: TGTGCCTGGAGTAGGGCAGGATCCCTCTACGAGCAGTACTTC

V gene: TRBV7-2
J gene: TRBJ2-7
D gene: TRBD2
clone size: few
CDR3 protein: CASRHPGLAHEQYF
CDR3 DNA: TGTGCCAGCAGACATCCGGGACTAGCACACGAGCAGTACTTC

V gene: TRBV6-2/TRBV6-3
J gene: TRBJ1-2
D gene: .
clone size: once
CDR3 protein: CASSPGAFGFTF
CDR3 DNA: TGTGCCAGCAGTCCCGGGGCCTTTGGCTTCACCTTC

V gene: TRBV20-1
J gene: TRBJ2-7
D gene: TRBD2
clone size: few
CDR3 protein: CSANGGLAGEQYF
CDR3 DNA: TGCAGTGCTAACGGGGGACTAGCGGGAGAGCAGTACTTC

V gene: TRBV7-8
J gene: TRBJ2-5
D gene: TRBD2
clone size: many
CDR3 protein: CASSLLAGAPGETQYF
CDR3 DNA: TGTGCCAGCAGCCTCCTAGCGGGAGCCCCGGGGGAGACCCAGTACTTC

V gene: TRBV12-3/TRBV12-4
J gene: TRBJ2-2
D gene: .
clone size: .
CDR3 protein: CASSFGTGTHTGELFF
CDR3 DNA: TGTGCCAGCAGTTTCGGTACCGGGACCCACACCGGTGAGCTGTTTTTT

V gene: TRBV2
J gene: TRBJ1-2
D gene: TRBD1
clone size: many
CDR3 protein: CASIGGGPGQLHYGYTF
CDR3 DNA: TGTGCCAGCATCGGAGGGGGGCCGGGACAGCTACACTATGGCTACACCTTC

V gene: TRBV20-1
J gene: TRBJ2-7
D gene: TRBD1
clone size: .
CDR3 protein: CSARSGRGRSYEQYF
CDR3 DNA: TGCAGTGCTAGATCGGGCAGGGGGCGGTCTTACGAGCAGTACTTC

V gene: TRBV29-1
J gene: TRBJ2-1
D gene: .
clone size: many
CDR3 protein: CSVYAPRGNEQFF
CDR3 DNA: TGCAGCGTTTACGCGCCCCGGGGCAATGAGCAGTTCTTC

V gene: TRBV11-2
J gene: TRBJ1-1
D gene: .
clone size: once
CDR3 protein: CASSQVRGLNTEAFF
CDR3 DNA: TGTGCCAGCAGCCAAGTTCGGGGGTTGAACACTGAAGCTTTCTTT

V gene: TRBV24-1
J gene: TRBJ1-1
D gene: .
clone size: medium-sized
CDR3 protein: CATSDQIGRAFF
CDR3 DNA: TGTGCCACCAGTGACCAAATAGGCCGGGCTTTCTTT

V gene: TRBV28
J gene: TRBJ2-4
D gene: .
clone size: many
CDR3 protein: CASSFKWLAKNIQYF
CDR3 DNA: TGTGCCAGCAGTTTTAAATGGCTAGCCAAAAACATTCAGTACTTC

V gene: TRBV19
J gene: TRBJ1-4
D gene: .
clone size: few
CDR3 protein: CASTSSWGTEKLFF
CDR3 DNA: TGTGCCAGTACCTCCAGTTGGGGTACTGAAAAACTGTTTTTT

V gene: TRBV20-1
J gene: TRBJ1-1
D gene: .
clone size: .
CDR3 protein: CSARDPRNTEAFF
CDR3 DNA: TGCAGTGCTAGAGACCCAAGGAACACTGAAGCTTTCTTT

V gene: TRBV28
J gene: TRBJ2-1
D gene: TRBD1
clone size: few
CDR3 protein: CASSSLPGGDEQFF
CDR3 DNA: TGTGCCAGCAGTTCACTCCCAGGGGGCGATGAGCAGTTCTTC

V gene: TRBV19
J gene: TRBJ1-4
D gene: .
clone size: .
CDR3 protein: CASSIKGSTTNEKLFF
CDR3 DNA: TGTGCCAGTAGTATTAAAGGCAGCACAACTAATGAAAAACTGTTTTTT

V gene: TRBV4-2
J gene: TRBJ2-6
D gene: TRBD2
clone size: .
CDR3 protein: CASKGTSGLLGANVLTF
CDR3 DNA: TGTGCCAGCAAGGGGACTAGCGGCCTCCTTGGGGCCAACGTCCTGACTTTC

V gene: TRBV5-1
J gene: TRBJ1-6
D gene: .
clone size: .
CDR3 protein: CASSWIGGSGSPLHF
CDR3 DNA: TGCGCCAGCAGCTGGATAGGAGGCAGCGGTTCACCCCTCCACTTT

V gene: TRBV30
J gene: TRBJ2-7
D gene: TRBD2
clone size: medium-sized
CDR3 protein: CAWAQLAGARGQYF
CDR3 DNA: TGTGCCTGGGCACAGCTAGCGGGAGCTCGGGGGCAGTACTTC

V gene: TRBV6-1
J gene: TRBJ1-1
D gene: TRBD1
clone size: many
CDR3 protein: CASSPHSQGANTEAFF
CDR3 DNA: TGTGCCAGCAGTCCACATTCACAGGGGGCTAACACTGAAGCTTTCTTT

V gene: TRBV20-1
J gene: TRBJ2-5
D gene: TRBD2
clone size: many
CDR3 protein: CSARDPGLAETQYF
CDR3 DNA: TGCAGTGCTAGAGATCCGGGACTAGCGGAGACCCAGTACTTC

V gene: TRBV4-1
J gene: TRBJ1-6
D gene: .
clone size: .
CDR3 protein: CASSPPHLYNSPLHF
CDR3 DNA: TGCGCCAGCAGCCCCCCTCACTTATATAATTCACCCCTCCACTTT

V gene: TRBV20-1
J gene: TRBJ2-1
D gene: .
clone size: many
CDR3 protein: CSARGPTSYNEQFF
CDR3 DNA: TGCAGTGCTAGAGGACCCACTAGTTACAATGAGCAGTTCTTC

V gene: TRBV7-2
J gene: TRBJ2-7
D gene: .
clone size: .
CDR3 protein: CASSLPQISYEQYF
CDR3 DNA: TGTGCCAGCAGCCTTCCACAGATCTCCTACGAGCAGTACTTC

V gene: TRBV5-1
J gene: TRBJ1-6
D gene: TRBD1
clone size: .
CDR3 protein: CASSIGQDNSPLHF
CDR3 DNA: TGCGCCAGCAGCATAGGACAGGATAATTCACCCCTCCACTTT

V gene: TRBV2
J gene: TRBJ2-7
D gene: .
clone size: many
CDR3 protein: CASSSRQYEQYF
CDR3 DNA: TGTGCCAGCAGCTCCCGACAATACGAGCAGTACTTC

V gene: TRBV4-1
J gene: TRBJ1-5
D gene: TRBD1
clone size: .
CDR3 protein: CASSQEEARGFSNQPQHF
CDR3 DNA: TGCGCCAGCAGCCAAGAGGAGGCCAGGGGGTTTAGCAATCAGCCCCAGCATTTT

V gene: TRBV20-1
J gene: TRBJ2-1
D gene: TRBD2
clone size: .
CDR3 protein: CSARAPGGLNEQFF
CDR3 DNA: TGCAGTGCTAGAGCTCCGGGGGGGTTAAATGAGCAGTTCTTC

V gene: TRBV6-2/TRBV6-3
J gene: TRBJ2-1
D gene: .
clone size: few
CDR3 protein: CASSQLGYNEQFF
CDR3 DNA: TGTGCCAGCAGTCAGCTAGGGTACAATGAGCAGTTCTTC

V gene: TRBV6-5
J gene: TRBJ1-2
D gene: .
clone size: .
CDR3 protein: CASSLRDRRGYTF
CDR3 DNA: TGTGCCAGCAGTTTACGGGACCGTAGGGGCTACACCTTC

V gene: TRBV6-1
J gene: TRBJ2-7
D gene: TRBD2
clone size: few
CDR3 protein: CASSEEVSGTYEQYF
CDR3 DNA: TGTGCCAGCAGTGAAGAGGTTAGCGGGACCTACGAGCAGTACTTC

V gene: TRBV6-5
J gene: TRBJ2-1
D gene: TRBD2
clone size: many
CDR3 protein: CASSYTGGLAGYNEQFF
CDR3 DNA: TGTGCCAGCAGTTACACGGGTGGACTAGCGGGGTACAATGAGCAGTTCTTC

V gene: TRBV28
J gene: TRBJ2-7
D gene: .
clone size: medium-sized
CDR3 protein: CASSSLANGYEQYF
CDR3 DNA: TGTGCCAGCAGTTCCCTCGCCAATGGGTACGAGCAGTACTTC

V gene: TRBV6-1
J gene: TRBJ2-6
D gene: .
clone size: many
CDR3 protein: CASSRGLSGANVLTF
CDR3 DNA: TGTGCCAGCAGCCGAGGACTATCTGGGGCCAACGTCCTGACTTTC

V gene: TRBV2
J gene: TRBJ2-3
D gene: .
clone size: many
CDR3 protein: CASSEGAASTDTQYF
CDR3 DNA: TGTGCCAGCAGTGAAGGGGCGGCGAGCACAGATACGCAGTATTTT

V gene: TRBV12-3/TRBV12-4
J gene: TRBJ2-5
D gene: .
clone size: .
CDR3 protein: CASSLSVGSYQETQYF
CDR3 DNA: TGTGCCAGCAGTCTTTCAGTAGGATCGTACCAAGAGACCCAGTACTTC

V gene: TRBV20-1
J gene: TRBJ2-1
D gene: .
clone size: once
CDR3 protein: CSASREIANEQFF
CDR3 DNA: TGCAGTGCTAGCAGGGAGATTGCGAATGAGCAGTTCTTC

V gene: TRBV19
J gene: TRBJ1-1
D gene: .
clone size: few
CDR3 protein: CASKRGENTEALF
CDR3 DNA: TGTGCCAGTAAGCGGGGGGAGAACACTGAAGCTTTATTT

V gene: TRBV12-3/TRBV12-4
J gene: TRBJ2-7
D gene: TRBD2
clone size: medium-sized
CDR3 protein: CASSPSGRALEQYF
CDR3 DNA: TGTGCCAGCAGTCCTAGCGGGAGGGCACTCGAGCAGTACTTC

V gene: TRBV4-3
J gene: TRBJ1-4
D gene: .
clone size: .
CDR3 protein: CASSQDDGKLFF
CDR3 DNA: TGCGCCAGCAGCCAAGACGACGGGAAACTGTTTTTT